The T cell receptor (beta chain) described here comes from a study of blood T cell repertoires in COVID-19. Overall study context: Some COVID-19 samples were acute and others convalescent; all came from the United States, Italy and Spain. Sources were T cells, B-cell-depleted T cells, or PBMCs; the material itself was cDNA or gDNA.

In the original processing: Reference gene primer amplification gave estimated nucleated cell counts. Profiled with immunoSEQ multiplex PCR; TCRdb holds only in-frame clones, not every one. V and J calls and clone size come straight from that table; D and trimming were deduced from the DNA. The repertoire holds around 250,000 clones, 80% to 85% seen once, with approximately 4% in the top ten. This CDR3 region has 15 residues. In germline, CDR1 is MNHEY, CDR2 SVGEGT. V lost 0 bases to trimming and J lost 2 bases; unmatched junction nucleotides: 3. The clonotype originates from a man aged 50-59 years with active or convalescent COVID-19. The chain carries TRBV6-2 or TRBV6-3 and TRBJ2-5; TRBD2 agrees at 7 bases. Source material: peripheral blood. CDR3 nucleotides: TGTGCCAGCAGTTACTCGACGGGGGGACAAGAGACCCAGTACTTC. Protein: CASSYSTGGQETQYF.